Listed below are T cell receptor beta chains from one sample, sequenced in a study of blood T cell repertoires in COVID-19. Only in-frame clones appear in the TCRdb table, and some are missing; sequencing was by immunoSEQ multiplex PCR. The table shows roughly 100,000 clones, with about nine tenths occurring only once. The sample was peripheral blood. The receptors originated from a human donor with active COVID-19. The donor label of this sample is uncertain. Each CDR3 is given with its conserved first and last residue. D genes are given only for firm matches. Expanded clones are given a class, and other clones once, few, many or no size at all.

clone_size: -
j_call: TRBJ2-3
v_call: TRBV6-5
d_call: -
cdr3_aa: CASSSGGQGKDTQYF
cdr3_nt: TGTGCCAGCTCCTCCGGAGGGCAGGGCAAGGATACGCAGTATTTT

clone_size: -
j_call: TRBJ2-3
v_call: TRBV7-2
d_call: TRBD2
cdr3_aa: CASSLRTSGGASRTDTQYF
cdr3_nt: TGTGCCAGCAGCCTCCGGACTAGCGGGGGGGCAAGCAGGACAGATACGCAGTATTTT

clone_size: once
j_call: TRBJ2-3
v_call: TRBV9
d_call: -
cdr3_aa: CASSKLNTDTQYF
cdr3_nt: TGTGCCAGCAGTAAGCTTAACACAGATACGCAGTATTTT

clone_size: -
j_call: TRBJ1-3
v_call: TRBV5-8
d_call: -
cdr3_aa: CASSSPGGIESDTIYF
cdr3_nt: TGTGCCAGCAGCTCACCGGGGGGGATCGAGTCGGACACCATATATTTT

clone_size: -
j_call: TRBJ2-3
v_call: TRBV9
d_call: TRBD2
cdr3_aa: CASSVAGGLVSDTQYF
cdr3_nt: TGTGCCAGCAGCGTAGCTGGGGGACTAGTTTCAGATACGCAGTATTTT

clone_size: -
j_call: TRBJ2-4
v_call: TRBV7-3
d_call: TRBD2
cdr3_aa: CASSPWTLAGAKNIQYF
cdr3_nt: TGTGCCAGCAGCCCTTGGACCTTAGCGGGGGCCAAAAACATTCAGTACTTC

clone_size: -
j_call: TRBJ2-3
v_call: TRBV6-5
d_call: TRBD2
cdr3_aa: CASSYGLAGDTDTQYF
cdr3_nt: TGTGCCAGCAGTTATGGATTAGCGGGTGACACAGATACGCAGTATTTT

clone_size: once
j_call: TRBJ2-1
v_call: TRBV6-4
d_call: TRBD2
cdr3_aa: CASRETSSGGAKQFF
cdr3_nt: TGTGCCAGCAGGGAAACAAGTAGCGGGGGGGCCAAGCAGTTCTTC

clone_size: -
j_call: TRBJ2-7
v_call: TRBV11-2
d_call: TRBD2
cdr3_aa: CASSPRGSGVSYEQYF
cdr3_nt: TGTGCCAGCAGCCCTCGGGGGAGCGGGGTCTCCTACGAGCAGTACTTC

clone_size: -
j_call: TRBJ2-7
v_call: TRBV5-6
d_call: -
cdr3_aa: CASSGVGRLAYEQYF
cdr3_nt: TGTGCCAGCAGCGGGGTGGGGAGGTTGGCCTACGAGCAGTACTTC

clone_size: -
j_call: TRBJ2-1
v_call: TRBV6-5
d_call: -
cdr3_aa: CASSPQGEGYNEQFF
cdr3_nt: TGTGCCAGCAGCCCACAGGGAGAAGGGTACAATGAGCAGTTCTTC

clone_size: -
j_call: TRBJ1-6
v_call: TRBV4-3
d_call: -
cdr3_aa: CASSQGIGGTDVSPLHF
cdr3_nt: TGCGCCAGCAGCCAAGGGATTGGAGGCACCGACGTTTCACCCCTCCACTTT

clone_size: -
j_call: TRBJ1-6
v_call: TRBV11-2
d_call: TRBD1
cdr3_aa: CASSLEVRTGSSSYNSPLHF
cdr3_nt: TGTGCCAGCAGCTTAGAGGTCCGGACAGGGTCGAGCTCCTATAATTCACCCCTCCACTTT

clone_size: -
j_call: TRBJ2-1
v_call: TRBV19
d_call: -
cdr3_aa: CASSIRGLGEQFF
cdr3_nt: TGTGCCAGTAGTATCAGGGGCCTTGGTGAGCAGTTCTTC

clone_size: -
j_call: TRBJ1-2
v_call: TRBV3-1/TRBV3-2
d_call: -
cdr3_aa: CASSPTTGITNYGYTF
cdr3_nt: TGTGCCAGCAGCCCTACTACCGGGATCACTAACTATGGCTACACCTTC

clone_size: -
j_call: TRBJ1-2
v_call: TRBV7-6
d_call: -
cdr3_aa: CASSLEPGGALNYGYTF
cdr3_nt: TGTGCCAGCAGCTTAGAACCTGGGGGCGCCTTGAACTATGGCTACACCTTC

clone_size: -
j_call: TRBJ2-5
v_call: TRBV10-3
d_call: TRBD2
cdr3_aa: CAISESSTSGGLIETQYF
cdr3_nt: TGTGCCATCAGTGAGTCATCGACTAGCGGGGGTTTGATCGAGACCCAGTACTTC

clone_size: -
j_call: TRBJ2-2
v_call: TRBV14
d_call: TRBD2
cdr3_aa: CASSRRPGGTRGGELFF
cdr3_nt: TGTGCCAGCAGCCGCCGCCCGGGGGGGACCCGGGGCGGGGAGCTGTTTTTT

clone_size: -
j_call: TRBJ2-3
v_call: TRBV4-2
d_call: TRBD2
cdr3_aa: CASSQDPAGGLDTQYF
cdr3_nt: TGTGCCAGCAGCCAAGATCCAGCGGGGGGTTTAGATACGCAGTATTTT

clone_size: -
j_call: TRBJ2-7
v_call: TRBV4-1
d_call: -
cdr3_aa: CASSQDLMARGSQSHEQYF
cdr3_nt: TGCGCCAGCAGCCAAGATCTAATGGCCCGAGGGTCCCAATCCCACGAGCAGTACTTC

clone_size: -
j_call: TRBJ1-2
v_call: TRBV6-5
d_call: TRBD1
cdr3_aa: CASSQGQGAYGYTF
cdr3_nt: TGTGCCAGCAGTCAGGGACAGGGAGCCTATGGCTACACCTTC

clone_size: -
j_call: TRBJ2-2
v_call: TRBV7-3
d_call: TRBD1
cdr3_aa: CASSQRQGAVGELFF
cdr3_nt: TGTGCCAGCAGCCAGCGACAGGGGGCCGTCGGGGAGCTGTTTTTT

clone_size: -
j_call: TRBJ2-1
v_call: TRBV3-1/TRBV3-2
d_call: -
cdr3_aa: CASSLLLGGAEQFF
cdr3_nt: TGTGCCAGCAGCCTCCTCCTAGGAGGTGCTGAGCAGTTCTTC

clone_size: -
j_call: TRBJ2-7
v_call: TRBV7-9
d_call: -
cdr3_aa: CASSISGAEQYF
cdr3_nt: TGTGCCAGCAGTATTAGCGGTGCCGAGCAGTACTTC

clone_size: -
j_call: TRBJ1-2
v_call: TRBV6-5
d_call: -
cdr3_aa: CASSWGRNYGYTF
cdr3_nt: TGTGCCAGCAGCTGGGGCCGAAACTATGGCTACACCTTC

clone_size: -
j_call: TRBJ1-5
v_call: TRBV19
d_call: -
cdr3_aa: CASSIEGQPQHF
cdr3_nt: TGTGCCAGTAGTATCGAGGGCCAGCCCCAGCATTTT

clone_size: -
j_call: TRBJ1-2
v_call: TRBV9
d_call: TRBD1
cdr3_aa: CASRSRTGGYGYTF
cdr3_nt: TGTGCCAGCAGGAGTAGGACAGGGGGCTATGGCTACACCTTC

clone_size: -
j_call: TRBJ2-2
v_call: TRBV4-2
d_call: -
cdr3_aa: CASSQEELRPASNTGELFF
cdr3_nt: TGTGCCAGCAGCCAAGAGGAACTAAGGCCGGCTTCGAACACCGGGGAGCTGTTTTTT

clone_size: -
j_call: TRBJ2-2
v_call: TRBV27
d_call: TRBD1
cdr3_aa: CASSFQRTGIGELFF
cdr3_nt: TGTGCCAGCAGTTTCCAGCGGACAGGGATCGGGGAGCTGTTTTTT

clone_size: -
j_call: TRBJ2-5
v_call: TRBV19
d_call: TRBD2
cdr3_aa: CASSSPGLGETQYF
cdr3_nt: TGTGCCAGTAGTAGCCCGGGACTAGGTGAGACCCAGTACTTC

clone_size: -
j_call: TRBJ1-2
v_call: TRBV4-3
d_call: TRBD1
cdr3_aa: CASSPDRGPRGYTF
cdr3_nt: TGCGCCAGCAGCCCGGACAGGGGGCCCCGTGGCTACACCTTC

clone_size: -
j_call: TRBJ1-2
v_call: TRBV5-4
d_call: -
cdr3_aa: CASSLGGGYTF
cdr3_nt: TGTGCCAGCAGCTTGGGCGGTGGCTACACCTTC

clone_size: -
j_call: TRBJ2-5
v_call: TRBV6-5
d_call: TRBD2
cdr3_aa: CASSPLGGGKETQYF
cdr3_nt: TGTGCCAGCAGTCCTCTGGGCGGGGGGAAAGAGACCCAGTACTTC

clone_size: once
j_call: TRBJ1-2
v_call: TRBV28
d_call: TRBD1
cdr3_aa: CASSLPEGQGNYGYTF
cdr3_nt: TGTGCCAGCAGTTTACCGGAGGGACAGGGAAACTATGGCTACACCTTC

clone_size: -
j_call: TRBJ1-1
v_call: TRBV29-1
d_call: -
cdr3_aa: CSAGRGGSEAFF
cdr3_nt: TGCAGCGCTGGACGGGGGGGGTCTGAAGCTTTCTTT

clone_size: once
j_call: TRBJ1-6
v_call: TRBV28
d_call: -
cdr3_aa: CASVTGGHSPLHF
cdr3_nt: TGTGCCAGCGTAACAGGTGGTCATTCACCCCTCCACTTT

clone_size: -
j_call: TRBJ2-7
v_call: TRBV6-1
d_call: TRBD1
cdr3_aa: CASSERTGSSYEQYF
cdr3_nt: TGTGCCAGCAGTGAAAGGACAGGGAGCTCCTACGAGCAGTACTTC

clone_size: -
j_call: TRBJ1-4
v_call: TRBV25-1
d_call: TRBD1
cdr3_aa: CASSEERGGREKLFF
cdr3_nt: TGTGCCAGCAGCGAAGAGAGAGGGGGCCGCGAAAAACTGTTTTTT

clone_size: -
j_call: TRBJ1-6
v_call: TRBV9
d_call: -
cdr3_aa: CASSVSVIDTPLHF
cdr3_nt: TGTGCCAGCAGCGTATCCGTTATAGATACACCCCTCCACTTT

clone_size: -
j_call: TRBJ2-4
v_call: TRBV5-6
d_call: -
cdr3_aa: CASSLGIQGLNIQYF
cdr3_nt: TGTGCCAGCAGCTTGGGGATCCAGGGCTTAAACATTCAGTACTTC

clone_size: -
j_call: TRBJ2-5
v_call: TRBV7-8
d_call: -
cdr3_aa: CASSPLRETQYF
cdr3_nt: TGTGCCAGCAGCCCTCTCAGGGAGACCCAGTACTTC

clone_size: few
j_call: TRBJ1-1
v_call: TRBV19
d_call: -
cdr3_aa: CASSGGAPNTEAFF
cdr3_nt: TGTGCCAGTAGCGGGGGAGCCCCGAACACTGAAGCTTTCTTT

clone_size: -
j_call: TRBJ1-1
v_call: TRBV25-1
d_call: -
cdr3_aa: CASSSVLEAFF
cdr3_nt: TGTGCCAGCAGTTCGGTCTTGGAAGCTTTCTTT

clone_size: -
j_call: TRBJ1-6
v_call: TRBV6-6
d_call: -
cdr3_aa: CASRLYSYNSPLHF
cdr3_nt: TGTGCCAGCAGGCTCTACTCCTATAATTCACCCCTCCACTTT

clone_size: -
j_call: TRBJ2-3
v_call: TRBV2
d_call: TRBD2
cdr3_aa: CASKAAGGYTDTQYF
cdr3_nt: TGTGCCAGCAAGGCGGCGGGGGGTTACACAGATACGCAGTATTTT

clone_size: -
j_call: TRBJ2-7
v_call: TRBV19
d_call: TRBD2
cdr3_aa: CASSGLAGSYEQYF
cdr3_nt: TGTGCCAGTTCGGGACTAGCGGGATCCTACGAGCAGTACTTC

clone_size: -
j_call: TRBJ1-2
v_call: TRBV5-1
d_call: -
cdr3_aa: CASSLEGHGYTF
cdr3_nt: TGCGCCAGCAGCTTGGAGGGACACGGCTACACCTTC

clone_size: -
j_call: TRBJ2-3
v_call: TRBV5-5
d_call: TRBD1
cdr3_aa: CASSPGTGGSTDTQYF
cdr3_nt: TGTGCCAGCAGCCCCGGGACAGGGGGAAGCACAGATACGCAGTATTTT

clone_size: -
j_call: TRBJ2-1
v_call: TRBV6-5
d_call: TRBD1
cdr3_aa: CASSYSIAGGYNEQFF
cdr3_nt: TGTGCCAGCAGTTACTCGATCGCAGGGGGCTACAATGAGCAGTTCTTC

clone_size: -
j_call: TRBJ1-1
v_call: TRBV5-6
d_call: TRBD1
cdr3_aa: CASRYYRGEAFF
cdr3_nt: TGTGCCAGCAGATATTACAGGGGCGAAGCTTTCTTT

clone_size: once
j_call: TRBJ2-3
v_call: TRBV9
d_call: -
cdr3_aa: CASSPRDSTPDTQYF
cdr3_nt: TGTGCCAGCAGCCCACGGGACTCGACCCCAGATACGCAGTATTTT

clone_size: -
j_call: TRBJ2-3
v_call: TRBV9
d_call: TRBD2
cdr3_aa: CASSGNSGGAGRTQYF
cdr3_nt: TGTGCCAGCAGCGGGAATAGCGGGGGGGCCGGGAGGACGCAGTATTTT

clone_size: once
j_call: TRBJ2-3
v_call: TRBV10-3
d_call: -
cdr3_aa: CAISDRDTDTQYF
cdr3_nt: TGTGCCATCAGTGACAGGGACACAGATACGCAGTATTTT

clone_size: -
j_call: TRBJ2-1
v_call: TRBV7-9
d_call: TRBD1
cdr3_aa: CASSPGTGGYSYNEQFF
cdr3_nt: TGTGCCAGCAGCCCCGGGACAGGGGGCTACTCCTACAATGAGCAGTTCTTC

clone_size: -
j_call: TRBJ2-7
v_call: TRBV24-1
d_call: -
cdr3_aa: CATSDYYEQYF
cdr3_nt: TGTGCCACCAGTGACTACTACGAGCAGTACTTC

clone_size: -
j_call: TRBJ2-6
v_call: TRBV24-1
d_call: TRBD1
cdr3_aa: CATAGDRPPSGANVLTF
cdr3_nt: TGTGCCACCGCAGGGGACAGACCGCCCTCTGGGGCCAACGTCCTGACTTTC

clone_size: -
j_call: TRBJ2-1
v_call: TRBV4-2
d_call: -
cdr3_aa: CASSLRVSGDYNEQFF
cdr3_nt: TGTGCCAGCAGCTTAAGGGTGTCGGGGGACTACAATGAGCAGTTCTTC

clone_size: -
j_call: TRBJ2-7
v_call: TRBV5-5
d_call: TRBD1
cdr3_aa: CASSLGYRGSYEQYF
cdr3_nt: TGTGCCAGCAGCTTGGGCTACAGGGGTTCCTACGAGCAGTACTTC

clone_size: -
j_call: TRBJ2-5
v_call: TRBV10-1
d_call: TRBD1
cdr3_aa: CASSEPQGTGCVRETQYF
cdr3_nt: TGCGCCAGCAGTGAGCCACAGGGGACAGGGTGCGTCAGGGAGACCCAGTACTTC